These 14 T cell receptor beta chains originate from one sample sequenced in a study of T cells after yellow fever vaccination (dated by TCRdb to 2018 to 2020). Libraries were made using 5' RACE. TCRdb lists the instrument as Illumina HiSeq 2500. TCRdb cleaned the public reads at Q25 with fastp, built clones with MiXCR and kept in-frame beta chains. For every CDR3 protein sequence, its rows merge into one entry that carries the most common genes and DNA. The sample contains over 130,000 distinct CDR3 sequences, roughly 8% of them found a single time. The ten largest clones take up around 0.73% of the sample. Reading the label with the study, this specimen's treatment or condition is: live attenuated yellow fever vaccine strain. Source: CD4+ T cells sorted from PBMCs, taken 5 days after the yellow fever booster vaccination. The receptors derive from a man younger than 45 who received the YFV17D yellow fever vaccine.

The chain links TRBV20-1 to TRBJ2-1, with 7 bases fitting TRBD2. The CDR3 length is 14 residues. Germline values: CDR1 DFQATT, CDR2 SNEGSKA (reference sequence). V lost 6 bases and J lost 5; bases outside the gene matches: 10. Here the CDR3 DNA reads TGCAGTGCCCTTAGCGGGTCGCTCCACAATGAGCAGTTCTTC. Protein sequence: CSALSGSLHNEQFF.

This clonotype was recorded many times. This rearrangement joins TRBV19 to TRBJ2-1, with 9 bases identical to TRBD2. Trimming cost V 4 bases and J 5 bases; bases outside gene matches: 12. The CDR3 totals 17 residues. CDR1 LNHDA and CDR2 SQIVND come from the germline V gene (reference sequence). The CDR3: CASSNQIAGVVDNEQFF. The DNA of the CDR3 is TGTGCCAGTAGTAACCAGATAGCGGGAGTGGTCGACAATGAGCAGTTCTTC.

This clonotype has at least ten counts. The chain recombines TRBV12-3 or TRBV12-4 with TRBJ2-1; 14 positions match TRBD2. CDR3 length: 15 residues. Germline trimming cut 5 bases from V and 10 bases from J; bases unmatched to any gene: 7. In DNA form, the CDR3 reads TGTGCCAGCAGTCAGGGACTAGCGGGGGTCAGGGAGCAGTTCTTC. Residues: CASSQGLAGVREQFF.

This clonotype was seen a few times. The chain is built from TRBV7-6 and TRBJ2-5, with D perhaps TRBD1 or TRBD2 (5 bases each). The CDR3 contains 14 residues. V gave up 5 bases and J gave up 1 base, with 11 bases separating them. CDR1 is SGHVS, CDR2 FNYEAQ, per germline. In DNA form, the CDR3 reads TGTGCCAGCAGCACGGGGACGGCCCAAGAGACCCAGTACTTC. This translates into CASSTGTAQETQYF.

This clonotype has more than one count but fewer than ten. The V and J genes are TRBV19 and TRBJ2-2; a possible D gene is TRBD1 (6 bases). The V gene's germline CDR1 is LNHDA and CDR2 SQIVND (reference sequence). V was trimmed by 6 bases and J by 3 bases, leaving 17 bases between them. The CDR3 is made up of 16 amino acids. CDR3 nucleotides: TGTGCCAGTAGCTTCGACAGGAGACAGGACACCGGGGAGCTGTTTTTT. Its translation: CASSFDRRQDTGELFF.

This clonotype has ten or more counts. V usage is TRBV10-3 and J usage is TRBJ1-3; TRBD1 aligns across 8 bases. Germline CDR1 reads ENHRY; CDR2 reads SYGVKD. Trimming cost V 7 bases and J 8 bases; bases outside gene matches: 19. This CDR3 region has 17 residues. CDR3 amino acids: CAINTPSKQGERDTIYF. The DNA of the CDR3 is TGTGCCATCAACACTCCCTCTAAACAGGGGGAGAGGGACACCATATATTTT.

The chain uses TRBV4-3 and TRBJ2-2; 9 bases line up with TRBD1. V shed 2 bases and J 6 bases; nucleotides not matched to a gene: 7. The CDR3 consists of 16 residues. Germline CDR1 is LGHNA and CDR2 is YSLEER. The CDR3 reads CASSQPTGGISGELFF. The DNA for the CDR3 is TGCGCCAGCAGCCAACCGACAGGGGGTATATCCGGGGAGCTGTTTTTT.

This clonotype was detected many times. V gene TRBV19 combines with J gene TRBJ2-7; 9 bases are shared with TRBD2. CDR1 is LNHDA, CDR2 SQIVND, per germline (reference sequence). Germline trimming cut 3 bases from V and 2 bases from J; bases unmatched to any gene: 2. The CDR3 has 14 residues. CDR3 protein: CASSILAGPYEQYF. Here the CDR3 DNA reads TGTGCCAGTAGTATCCTAGCGGGACCCTACGAGCAGTACTTC. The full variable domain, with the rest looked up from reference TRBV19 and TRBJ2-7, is DGGITQSPKYLFRKEGQNVTLSCEQNLNHDAMYWYRQDPGQGLRLIYYSQIVNDFQKGDIAEGYSVSREKKESFPLTVTSAQKNPTAFYLCASSILAGPYEQYFGPGTRLTVT.

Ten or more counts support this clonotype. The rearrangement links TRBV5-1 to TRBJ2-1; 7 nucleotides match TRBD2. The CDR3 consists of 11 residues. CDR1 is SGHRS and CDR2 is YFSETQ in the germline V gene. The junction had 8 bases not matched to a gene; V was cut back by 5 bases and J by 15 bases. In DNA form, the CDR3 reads TGCGCCAGCAGGGAGAGCGGGAACCTGTTCTTC. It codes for CASRESGNLFF.

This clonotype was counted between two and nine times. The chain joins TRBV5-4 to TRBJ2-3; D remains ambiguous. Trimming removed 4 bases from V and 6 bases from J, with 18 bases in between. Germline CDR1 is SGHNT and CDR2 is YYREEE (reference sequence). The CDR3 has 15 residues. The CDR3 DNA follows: TGTGCCAGCAGCGTGGGAACAAAAGTGGGGGATACGCAGTATTTT. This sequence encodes CASSVGTKVGDTQYF. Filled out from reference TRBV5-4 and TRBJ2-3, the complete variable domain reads ETGVTQSPTHLIKTRGQQVTLRCSSQSGHNTVSWYQQALGQGPQFIFQYYREEENGRGNFPPRFSGLQFPNYSSELNVNALELDDSALYLCASSVGTKVGDTQYFGPGTRLTVL.

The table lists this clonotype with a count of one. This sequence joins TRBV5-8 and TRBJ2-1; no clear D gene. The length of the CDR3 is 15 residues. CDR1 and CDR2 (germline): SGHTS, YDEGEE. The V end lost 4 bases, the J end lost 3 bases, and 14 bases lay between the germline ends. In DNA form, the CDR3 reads TGTGCCAGCAGCCCTGGGCCAGGCTACTACAATGAGCAGTTCTTC. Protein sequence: CASSPGPGYYNEQFF.

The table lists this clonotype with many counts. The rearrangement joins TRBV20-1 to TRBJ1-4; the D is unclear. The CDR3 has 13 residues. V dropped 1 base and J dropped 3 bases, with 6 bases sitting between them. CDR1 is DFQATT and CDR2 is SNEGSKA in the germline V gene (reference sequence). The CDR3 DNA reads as TGCAGTGCTAGAGCGGGTTCTAATGAAAAACTGTTTTTT. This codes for CSARAGSNEKLFF.

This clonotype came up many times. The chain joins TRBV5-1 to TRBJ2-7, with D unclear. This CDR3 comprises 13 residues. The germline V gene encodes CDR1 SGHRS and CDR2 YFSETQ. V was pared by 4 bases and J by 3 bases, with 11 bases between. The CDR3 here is CASSNAGVYEQYF. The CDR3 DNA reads TGCGCCAGCAGCAACGCTGGGGTCTACGAGCAGTACTTC.

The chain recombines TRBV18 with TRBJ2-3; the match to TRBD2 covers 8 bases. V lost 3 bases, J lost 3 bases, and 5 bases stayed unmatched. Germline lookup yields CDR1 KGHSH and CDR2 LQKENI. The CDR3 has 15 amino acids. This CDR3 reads CASSPRGGRTDTQYF. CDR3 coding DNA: TGTGCCAGCTCACCCCGGGGCGGGAGGACAGATACGCAGTATTTT.